The clone carrying this T cell receptor beta chain was recorded only once. The antigen remains unidentified. This may come from a read error, since a much larger clone is one base off. These data are taken from a study of early T cells in non-severe SARS-CoV-2 infection. Overall study: Whole-blood bulk RNA, unsorted, was sequenced, and chains were unpaired. Study results and caveats: Reliance on VDJdb matching favored anti-spike CD8 responses; private and CD4 specificities were missed.

Unique molecular identifiers tagged individual cDNA molecules. TCRdb reprocessed the 5' RACE reads with MiXCR, giving one entry per CDR3 protein. The sample includes some 66,000 distinct CDR3 sequences, about an eighth of them seen just once. This CDR3 has 14 residues. CDR1 is SQVTM and CDR2 is ANQGSEA in the germline V gene. V gave up 7 bases and J gave up 10 bases, with 22 bases separating them. Sequencing input: whole blood. The chain has TRBV29-1 and TRBJ2-2; unclear D gene. The TCR sequence derives from an adult who was a healthcare worker with PCR-confirmed SARS-CoV-2 infection or an uninfected control (not recorded which). CDR3 sequence: CSAPYPGKSVELFF. The DNA for the CDR3 is TGCAGCGCCCCGTATCCCGGCAAGTCCGTGGAGCTGTTTTTT.